This entry describes one T cell receptor beta chain. Its antigen remains unknown. The data derive from a study of metastatic and nonmetastatic thyroid tumors. About the study: Thyroid patients, malignant and benign, had repertoires compared across blood and tumor or nodule tissue.

Study-level findings and limits: Malignant tumors reportedly showed significantly higher TCR beta diversity than benign nodules in both blood and tumor.

Looked up from germline, CDR1 is GTSNPN and CDR2 is SVGIG (reference sequence). With V trimmed by 0 bases and J by 4 bases, 8 bases remained unmatched. The CDR3 runs to 16 residues. Authors' processing steps: Construction of a distant-metastasis classifier for papillary thyroid cancer relied on CDR3 differences across clinicopathological groups. Via MiXCR, TCRdb re-called the PCR reads. TCRdb, rather than the study authors, made the V and J calls. The sample records under 35,000 clones, approximately 19% being singletons. There were no patients who had received any treatment before thyroid surgery. The clonotype originates from a female donor with papillary thyroid cancer or a benign thyroid nodule (not recorded which). Some clones in this sample may be carry-over from other donors' samples. The material sequenced was blood. This chain joins TRBV30 and TRBJ1-2; 10 bases are a match to TRBD1. CDR3: CAWSVFRTGGSYGYTF. In DNA, the CDR3 is TGTGCCTGGAGTGTATTCCGGACAGGGGGTAGCTATGGCTACACCTTC.